Below, 3 T cell receptor beta chains from the same sample are listed, as sequenced in a study of PD-1 blockade in classical Hodgkin lymphoma. Sequencing was performed with immunoSEQ multiplex PCR; in TCRdb, only in-frame clones are kept and a portion is missing. The data contain tens of thousands of clones, over 75% of them singletons. Autologous stem cell transplantation was followed by relapse in every patient, and brentuximab vedotin exposure varied. The input for sequencing was peripheral blood mononuclear cells (PBMCs), taken before the second cycle of nivolumab. These receptors came from a human donor with classical Hodgkin lymphoma.

This chain links TRBV6-1 with TRBJ2-3; TRBD1 matches 8 bases. Germline values: CDR1 MNHNS, CDR2 SASEGT. This CDR3 contains 16 residues. The junction had 5 bases not matched to a gene; V was cut back by 0 bases and J by 3 bases. The CDR3 region is CASSEAPGGRTDTQYF. In nucleotides, the CDR3 is TGTGCCAGCAGTGAAGCTCCAGGGGGCCGAACAGATACGCAGTATTTT.

This sequence joins TRBV2 and TRBJ2-7; D unresolved. CDR1 and CDR2 (germline): SNHLY, FYNNEI. V lost 6 bases and J 1 base, leaving 4 bases between the germline ends. CDR3 length equals 11 residues. CDR3 nucleotide sequence: TGTGCCAGCAGACAGTCCTACGAGCAGTACTTC. Its protein product is CASRQSYEQYF.

The rearrangement joins TRBV5-4 to TRBJ2-7; D is possibly TRBD2 (6 bases). Germline lookup yields CDR1 SGHNT and CDR2 YYREEE (reference sequence). This CDR3 spans 14 amino acids. With 6 bases removed from V and 3 bases from J, the gap between germline ends came to 16 bases. The CDR3 here is CASNLGGSGYEQYF. The CDR3, as DNA: TGTGCCAGCAATCTTGGGGGGAGTGGCTACGAGCAGTACTTC.